This T cell receptor (beta chain) is from a study of blood T cell repertoires in COVID-19. The CDR3 contains 13 residues. Losses at the gene ends were 5 bases for V and 5 bases for J; bases not matched to a gene: 5. The V gene's germline CDR1 is SGDLS and CDR2 YYNGEE. Here immunoSEQ multiplex PCR was the method, and the copy in TCRdb shows in-frame clones only, minus some. Among around 450,000 clones listed, 70% to 90% were seen once. This sequence joins TRBV9 and TRBJ2-3, with 7 bases lining up with TRBD2. Specimen: PBMCs or T cells enriched from blood (not recorded which). The receptor was derived from a woman aged 18 to 35 with acute COVID-19. The CDR3 DNA is TGTGCCAGCAGTCCCGGGACTATAGATACGCAGTATTTT. It yields the protein CASSPGTIDTQYF.